These 25 T cell receptor beta chains came from one sample sequenced in a study of CD8+CD57+ T cells in acquired aplastic anemia. Genomic DNA constituted the template upon which TCR beta VDJ and CDR3 profiling was performed. TCRdb called the reads again in MiXCR, with one record for every CDR3 protein. Among around 180,000 distinct CDR3 sequences listed, almost 50% were seen once. Patients sequenced had flow cytometry evidence of CD8+CD57+ cell expansion. The specimen was sorted CD4+, CD8+, or CD8+CD57+ T cells (not recorded which) from PBMCs. The receptors were gathered from a human donor with aplastic anemia.

About this clonotype: A much more abundant neighbour one base away suggests this may be a read error. This chain connects TRBV6-4 to TRBJ2-1; TRBD2 aligns across 11 bases. Per the germline V gene, CDR1 is MRHNA and CDR2 is SNTAGT. This CDR3 region has 14 residues. In DNA, the CDR3 is TGTGCCAGCAGTCTAGCGGGGGGACACAATGGGCAGTTCTTC. As protein: CASSLAGGHNGQFF.

This clonotype occurred a few times. The chain joins TRBV29-1 to TRBJ2-7; 10 positions agree with TRBD1. Per the germline V gene, CDR1 is SQVTM and CDR2 is ANQGSEA. V shed 6 bases, J shed 6 bases, and the junction held 8 bases outside the gene matches. The CDR3 consists of 13 residues. The CDR3 region is CSVDPGQGLEQYF. In nucleotides, the CDR3 is TGCAGCGTCGACCCGGGACAGGGGCTCGAGCAGTACTTC.

The chain carries TRBV25-1 and TRBJ1-3, with TRBD1 as a possible D gene (5 bases). The V end lost 6 bases, the J end lost 0 bases, and 9 bases lay between the germline ends. This CDR3 spans 14 amino acids. In germline, CDR1 is MGHDK, CDR2 SYGVNS. The CDR3: CASSRGVSGNTIYF. The CDR3 nucleotides read TGTGCCAGCAGCCGGGGGGTCTCTGGAAACACCATATATTTT.

The rearrangement joins TRBV3-1 to TRBJ2-5; 7 bases agree with TRBD2. This CDR3 is built from 16 residues. Germline V gene sequence: CDR1 LGHDT, CDR2 YNNKEL (reference sequence). V trimming: 1 base; J trimming: 2 bases; junction bases outside the gene matches: 7. The CDR3 nucleotides read TGTGCCAGCAGCCAAGGGCGGGGGTCTACTCAAGAGACCCAGTACTTC. Residues: CASSQGRGSTQETQYF.

The J gene is TRBJ2-5, the V gene TRBV20-1, with 7 bases identical to TRBD1. The J segment lost 1 base and the V segment lost 4 bases, leaving 6 bases of the junction unmatched. Germline V lookup: CDR1 DFQATT, CDR2 SNEGSKA (reference sequence). There are 14 residues in the CDR3. As DNA, the CDR3 is TGCAGTGCTACTGAGGGGACAGCCCAAGAGACCCAGTACTTC. Translation gives CSATEGTAQETQYF.

The chain joins TRBV19 to TRBJ1-1; D uncertain. Trimming stripped 3 bases from V and 0 bases from J, with 11 bases between. The CDR3 contains 15 residues. The V gene's germline CDR1 is LNHDA and CDR2 SQIVND (reference sequence). The CDR3 loop is CASSIFGSLNTEAFF. CDR3 bases: TGTGCCAGTAGTATTTTTGGGTCCCTGAACACTGAAGCTTTCTTT. Using reference TRBV19 and TRBJ1-1 for the parts outside the CDR3, the full variable domain is DGGITQSPKYLFRKEGQNVTLSCEQNLNHDAMYWYRQDPGQGLRLIYYSQIVNDFQKGDIAEGYSVSREKKESFPLTVTSAQKNPTAFYLCASSIFGSLNTEAFFGQGTRLTVV.

This clonotype was observed at least ten times. CDR3 residues: CASRSDTYNEQYF. CDR3 coding DNA: TGTGCCAGCAGGTCCGATACGTATAACGAGCAGTACTTC. V and J are TRBV6-2 or TRBV6-3 and TRBJ2-7; D is uncertain. This CDR3 region has 13 residues. Germline values: CDR1 MNHEY, CDR2 SVGEGT. Trimming left V 6 bases short and J 5 bases short, with 14 bases between.

The chain links TRBV20-1 to TRBJ2-5; the match to TRBD2 covers 14 bases. The germline CDR1 and CDR2 sequences are DFQATT and SNEGSKA (reference sequence). The CDR3 consists of 14 residues. The ends lost 6 bases at V and 4 bases at J; junction bases unmatched: 4. The CDR3 loop is CSAPGLAGGETQYF. CDR3 in DNA: TGCAGTGCGCCCGGACTAGCGGGGGGAGAGACCCAGTACTTC.

This clonotype was seen at least ten times. The chain uses TRBV7-3 and TRBJ1-6; the D gene is possibly TRBD1 (6 bases). This CDR3 comprises 15 residues. The V end lost 2 bases, the J end lost 5 bases, and 10 bases lay between the germline ends. Germline V gene data show CDR1 as SGHTA and CDR2 as FQGTGA. CDR3 sequence reads: CASSLRGADNSPLHF. As DNA, the CDR3 is TGTGCCAGCAGCTTACGGGGGGCCGATAATTCACCCCTCCACTTT.

The rearrangement links TRBV7-7 to TRBJ2-1; TRBD1 is a possible D gene (6 bases). V lost 5 bases, J lost 7 bases, and 12 bases lay in between. The CDR3 loop spans 13 amino acids. Germline V gene lookup returns CDR1 SSHAT and CDR2 FNYEAQ (reference sequence). CDR3 in DNA: TGTGCCAGCAGCCAGGGGACGTCTAATGAGCAGTTCTTC. It is translated as CASSQGTSNEQFF.

This clonotype was detected ten times or more. V usage is TRBV10-1 and J usage is TRBJ2-2, with D perhaps matching TRBD1 (6 bases). Trimming left V 11 bases short and J 3 bases short, with 22 bases between. Germline CDR1 is WNHNN and CDR2 is SYGVQD (reference sequence). This CDR3 contains 16 residues. CDR3 sequence reads: CAAHQSWTDDTGELFF. The DNA for the CDR3 is TGCGCCGCCCACCAGTCTTGGACAGATGACACCGGGGAGCTGTTTTTT.

This clonotype was counted many times. A much larger clone lies one base from this, so it may be a read error. The chain couples TRBV2 to TRBJ2-1; D unresolved. Germline V lookup: CDR1 SNHLY, CDR2 FYNNEI. CDR3 length: 15 residues. In nucleotides, the CDR3 is TGTGCCAGCAGTGAAGGTCAGCTGATTTACAATGAGCGGTTCTTC. This encodes CASSEGQLIYNERFF.

This clonotype was counted between two and nine times. V and J are TRBV19 and TRBJ2-6, with 10 nucleotides matching TRBD1. J gave up 3 bases and V 5 bases, and 4 bases lay outside the gene matches. In germline, CDR1 is LNHDA, CDR2 SQIVND (reference sequence). This CDR3 comprises 16 residues. The CDR3 is CASSDRGRSGANVLTF. In nucleotides, the CDR3 is TGTGCCAGTAGTGACAGGGGGCGCAGTGGGGCCAACGTCCTGACTTTC.

The chain is built from TRBV12-3 or TRBV12-4 and TRBJ2-7, with 9 bases identical to TRBD1. V shed 5 bases, J shed 2 bases, and the junction held 13 bases outside the gene matches. This CDR3 contains 17 residues. The CDR3 reads CASSPGTGTIGAYEQYF. The DNA of the CDR3 is TGTGCCAGCAGTCCCGGGACAGGGACAATAGGGGCCTACGAGCAGTACTTC.

In its sample, this clonotype was seen many times. The V call is TRBV19, the J call TRBJ2-2, with D perhaps matching TRBD2 (5 bases). Germline V gene sequence: CDR1 LNHDA, CDR2 SQIVND (reference sequence). The CDR3 is made up of 14 amino acids. V lost 4 bases and J lost 7, with 13 bases in between. CDR3 protein: CASSTWESRGELFF. The CDR3 DNA reads TGTGCCAGTAGTACCTGGGAGTCGCGCGGGGAGCTGTTTTTT. Using reference TRBV19 and TRBJ2-2 for the parts outside the CDR3, the full variable domain is DGGITQSPKYLFRKEGQNVTLSCEQNLNHDAMYWYRQDPGQGLRLIYYSQIVNDFQKGDIAEGYSVSREKKESFPLTVTSAQKNPTAFYLCASSTWESRGELFFGEGSRLTVL.

The gene calls are TRBV10-2 and TRBJ2-1, with a weak D call TRBD1 (5 bases). The CDR3 loop spans 13 amino acids. V dropped 4 bases and J dropped 9 bases, with 13 bases sitting between them. In germline, CDR1 is WSHSY, CDR2 SAAADI. CDR3 DNA: TGCGCCAGCAGTGGCCACTCTAGGGGTGAGCAGTTCTTC. Protein sequence: CASSGHSRGEQFF.

In this sample, this clonotype turned up a few times. This chain connects TRBV30 to TRBJ2-7; the D is unclear. The V gene's germline CDR1 is GTSNPN and CDR2 SVGIG (reference sequence). Trimming took off 1 base at V and 3 bases at J, with 13 bases between the two ends. This CDR3 is built from 14 residues. The CDR3 coding sequence is TGTGCCTGGAGTGCCACTCCCCGCTACTACGAGCAGTACTTC. This gives the protein CAWSATPRYYEQYF.

Ten or more counts support this clonotype. The gene calls are TRBV5-6 and TRBJ1-6; TRBD1 might be the D (6 bases). Germline loops: CDR1 SGHDT, CDR2 YYEEEE. The CDR3 sequence is 16 residues long. V was shortened by 2 bases and J by 6 bases, with 15 bases between the two germline ends. The chain's CDR3 is CASSLTLARGNSPLHF. CDR3 DNA sequence: TGTGCCAGCAGCTTAACCTTGGCCAGGGGTAATTCACCCCTCCACTTT.

The rearrangement uses TRBV28 and TRBJ2-7; 10 bases fit TRBD1. V lost 4 bases, J lost 6 bases, and 9 bases stayed unmatched. There are 15 residues in the CDR3. Germline V gene data show CDR1 as MDHEN and CDR2 as SYDVKM. CDR3 protein: CASSSPGQGEGEQYF. Written as DNA, the CDR3 is TGTGCCAGCAGTTCCCCCGGACAGGGGGAGGGCGAGCAGTACTTC.

This clonotype occurred a few times. The V call is TRBV20-1, the J call TRBJ1-5; 9 bases are shared with TRBD1. Germline CDR1 and CDR2: DFQATT and SNEGSKA (reference sequence). The V gene end was trimmed by 6 bases and the J gene end by 4 bases; junction bases not matched to a gene: 7. CDR3 length equals 14 residues. CDR3 region: CSARRDRENQPQHF. The CDR3 nucleotides are TGCAGTGCGCGCCGGGACAGGGAGAATCAGCCCCAGCATTTT.

The V and J genes are TRBV5-6 and TRBJ1-6; 7 positions agree with TRBD1. The CDR3 spans 14 residues. CDR1 and CDR2 (germline): SGHDT, YYEEEE. V shed 0 bases, J shed 9 bases, and the junction held 3 bases outside the gene matches. CDR3 in DNA: TGTGCCAGCAGCTTGGGGACAGGAATTTCACCCCTCCACTTT. As protein: CASSLGTGISPLHF.

In its sample, this clonotype was seen a few times. V gene TRBV10-3 combines with J gene TRBJ2-7, with 9 bases that match TRBD2. Looked up from germline, CDR1 is ENHRY and CDR2 is SYGVKD. Trimming cost V 8 bases and J 6 bases; bases outside gene matches: 8. The CDR3 has 13 amino acids. CDR3 protein: CAIAEREVSEQYF. The CDR3 DNA reads as TGTGCCATCGCGGAGCGGGAGGTGAGCGAGCAGTACTTC.

The chain joins TRBV15 to TRBJ2-2; the match to TRBD1 covers 10 bases. The V and J ends lost 9 bases and 0 bases, in that order; junction bases with no gene match: 4. The germline V gene encodes CDR1 LNHNV and CDR2 YYDKDF (reference sequence). This CDR3 region has 15 residues. CDR3 DNA: TGTGCCACTCGACAGGGGGCGCCGAACACCGGGGAGCTGTTTTTT. It yields the protein CATRQGAPNTGELFF.

A word on this clonotype: A single base separates this from a much larger clone, so it may be a read error. The rearrangement uses TRBV14 and TRBJ2-2; a weak D match, TRBD2 (5 bases). This CDR3 region has 15 residues. V was pared by 1 base and J by 6 bases, with 12 bases between. CDR1 is SGHDN and CDR2 is FVKESK in the germline V gene. CDR3 region: CASSQVWRVPGELFF. The CDR3 DNA is TGTGCCAGCAGCCAAGTCTGGCGGGTCCCCGGGGAGCTGTTTTTT.

The rearrangement uses TRBV10-3 and TRBJ1-6; 11 bases are a match to TRBD1. Unmatched junction bases numbered 7, after V lost 6 bases and J lost 9 bases. This CDR3 contains 15 residues. CDR1 is ENHRY, CDR2 SYGVKD, per germline. The CDR3 protein is CAIRIGQGAASPLHF. CDR3 nucleotide sequence: TGTGCCATCAGGATCGGACAGGGGGCGGCTTCACCCCTCCACTTT.